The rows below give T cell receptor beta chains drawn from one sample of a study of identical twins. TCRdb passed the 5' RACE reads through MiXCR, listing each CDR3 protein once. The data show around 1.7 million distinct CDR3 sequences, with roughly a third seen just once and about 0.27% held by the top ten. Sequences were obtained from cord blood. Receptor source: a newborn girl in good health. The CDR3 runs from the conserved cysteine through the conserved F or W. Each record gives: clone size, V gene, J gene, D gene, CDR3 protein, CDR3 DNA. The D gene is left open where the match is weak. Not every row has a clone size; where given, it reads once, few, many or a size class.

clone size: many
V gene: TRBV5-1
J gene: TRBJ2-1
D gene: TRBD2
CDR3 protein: CASSFSGVYNEQFF
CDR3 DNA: TGTGCCAGCAGTTTTAGCGGGGTCTACAATGAGCAGTTCTTC

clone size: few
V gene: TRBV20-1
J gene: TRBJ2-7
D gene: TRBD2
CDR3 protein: CSAMGTSGGSSYEQYF
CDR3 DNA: TGCAGTGCTATGGGGACTAGCGGAGGGAGCTCCTACGAGCAGTACTTC

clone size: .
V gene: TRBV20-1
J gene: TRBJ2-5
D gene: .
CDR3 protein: CSARTGPREQYF
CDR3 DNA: TGCAGTGCTAGGACAGGCCCTCGGGAGCAGTACTTC

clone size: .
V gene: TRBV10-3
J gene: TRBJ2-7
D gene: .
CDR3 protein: CAISEGGGVYEQYF
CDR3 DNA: TGTGCCATCAGTGAAGGGGGTGGGGTGTACGAGCAGTACTTC

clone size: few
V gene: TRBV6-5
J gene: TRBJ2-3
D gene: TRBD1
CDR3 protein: CASSYSRDRVRTDTQYF
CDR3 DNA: TGTGCCAGCAGTTACTCGAGGGACAGGGTCCGCACAGATACGCAGTATTTT

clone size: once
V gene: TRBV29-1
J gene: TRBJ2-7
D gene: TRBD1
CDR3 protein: CSVATRTGAYEQYF
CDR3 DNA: TGCAGCGTTGCGACTAGGACAGGGGCCTACGAGCAGTACTTC

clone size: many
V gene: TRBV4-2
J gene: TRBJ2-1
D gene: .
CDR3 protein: CASSPVLSSYNEQFF
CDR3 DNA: TGTGCCAGCAGCCCCGTATTGAGCTCCTACAATGAGCAGTTCTTC

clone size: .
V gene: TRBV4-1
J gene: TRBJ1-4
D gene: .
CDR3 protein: CASSQDRKRPETNEKLFF
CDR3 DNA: TGCGCCAGCAGCCAAGATCGGAAGAGACCTGAGACTAATGAAAAACTGTTTTTT

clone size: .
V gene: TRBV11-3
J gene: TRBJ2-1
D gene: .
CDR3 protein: CASSLVSSHTYNEQFF
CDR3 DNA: TGTGCCAGCAGCTTAGTTTCTAGCCATACCTACAATGAGCAGTTCTTC

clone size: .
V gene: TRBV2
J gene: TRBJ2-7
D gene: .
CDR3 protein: CASRGSGISLRYEQYF
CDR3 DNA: TGTGCCAGCAGAGGTTCGGGGATCTCCCTTAGATACGAGCAGTACTTC

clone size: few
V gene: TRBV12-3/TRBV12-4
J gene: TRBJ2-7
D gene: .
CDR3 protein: CTSSLPGLYEQYF
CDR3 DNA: TGTACCAGCAGTTTACCCGGACTCTACGAGCAGTACTTC

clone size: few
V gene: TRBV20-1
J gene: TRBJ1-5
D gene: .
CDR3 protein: CSASRDTNQPQHF
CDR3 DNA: TGCAGTGCTAGTAGAGACACCAATCAGCCCCAGCATTTT

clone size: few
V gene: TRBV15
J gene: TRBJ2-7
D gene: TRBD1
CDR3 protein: CATSRGGTGARAYEQYF
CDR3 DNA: TGTGCCACCAGCAGAGGGGGGACAGGGGCCAGGGCCTACGAGCAGTACTTC

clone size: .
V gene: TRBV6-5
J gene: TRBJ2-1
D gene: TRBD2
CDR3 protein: CASSYSLAGGANEQFF
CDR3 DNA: TGTGCCAGCAGTTACTCACTAGCGGGAGGGGCGAATGAGCAGTTCTTC

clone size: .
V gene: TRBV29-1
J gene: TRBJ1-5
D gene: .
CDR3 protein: CSVVRDINRPQHF
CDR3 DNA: TGCAGCGTTGTCCGGGACATTAATCGGCCCCAGCATTTT

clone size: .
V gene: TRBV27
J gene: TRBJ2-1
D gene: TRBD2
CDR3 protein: CASSLSPRTSGSVIHNEQFF
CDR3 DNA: TGTGCCAGCAGTTTATCCCCCCGGACTAGCGGGAGTGTAATCCACAATGAGCAGTTCTTC

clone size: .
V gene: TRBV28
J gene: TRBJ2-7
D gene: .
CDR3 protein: CASRSDQIQYF
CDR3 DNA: TGTGCCAGCAGATCCGACCAAATCCAGTACTTC

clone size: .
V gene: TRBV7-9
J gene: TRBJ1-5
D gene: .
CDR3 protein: CASSLEGNAQPQHF
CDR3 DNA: TGTGCCAGCAGCTTAGAAGGGAACGCTCAGCCCCAGCATTTT

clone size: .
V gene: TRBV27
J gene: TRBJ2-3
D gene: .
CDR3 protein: CTSSSPVPGQPAGVKGDTQYF
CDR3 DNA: TGCACCAGCAGTTCCCCCGTCCCGGGACAGCCAGCGGGAGTGAAGGGAGATACGCAGTATTTT

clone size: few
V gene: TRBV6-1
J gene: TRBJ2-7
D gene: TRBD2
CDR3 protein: CASNKGRGRVYEQYF
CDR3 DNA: TGTGCCAGCAATAAGGGGAGGGGACGGGTCTACGAGCAGTACTTC

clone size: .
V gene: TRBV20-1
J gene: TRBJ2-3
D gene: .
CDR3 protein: CSAPREPSTDTQYF
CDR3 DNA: TGCAGTGCTCCCCGGGAGCCCAGCACAGATACGCAGTATTTT

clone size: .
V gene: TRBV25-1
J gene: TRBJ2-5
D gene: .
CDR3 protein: CASSSHLRGETQYF
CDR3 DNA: TGTGCCAGCAGTTCTCATCTACGGGGAGAGACCCAGTACTTC

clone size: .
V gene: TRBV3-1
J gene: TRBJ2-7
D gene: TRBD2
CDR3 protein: CASRTSGNHYEQYF
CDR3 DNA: TGTGCCAGCAGGACTAGCGGGAACCACTACGAGCAGTACTTC

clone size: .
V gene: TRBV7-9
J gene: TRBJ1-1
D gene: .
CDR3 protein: CASSFAQGEGEAFF
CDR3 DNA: TGTGCCAGCAGCTTTGCCCAGGGAGAAGGTGAAGCTTTCTTT

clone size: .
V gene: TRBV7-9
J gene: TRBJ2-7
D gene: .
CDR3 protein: CASSLGTSPYERYF
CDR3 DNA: TGTGCCAGCAGCTTAGGGACTTCTCCCTACGAGCGGTACTTC

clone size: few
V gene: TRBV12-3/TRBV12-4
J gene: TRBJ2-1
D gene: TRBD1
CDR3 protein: CASRETGDEQFF
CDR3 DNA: TGTGCCAGCAGGGAGACAGGGGATGAGCAGTTCTTC

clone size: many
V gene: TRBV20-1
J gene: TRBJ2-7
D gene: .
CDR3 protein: CSARRGGPYEQYF
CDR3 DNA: TGCAGTGCTAGAAGAGGGGGTCCCTACGAGCAGTACTTC

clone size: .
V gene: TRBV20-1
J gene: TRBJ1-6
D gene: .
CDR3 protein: CSALQTYNSPLHF
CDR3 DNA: TGCAGTGCCCTACAGACCTATAATTCACCCCTCCACTTT

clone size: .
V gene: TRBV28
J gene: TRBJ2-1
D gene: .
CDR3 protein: CASSPTPSKNEQFF
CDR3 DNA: TGTGCCAGCAGCCCGACTCCCAGCAAGAATGAGCAGTTCTTC

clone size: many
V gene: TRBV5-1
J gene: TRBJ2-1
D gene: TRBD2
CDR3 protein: CASSSTSGAYNEQFF
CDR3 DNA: TGCGCCAGCAGCTCGACTAGCGGGGCCTACAATGAGCAGTTCTTC

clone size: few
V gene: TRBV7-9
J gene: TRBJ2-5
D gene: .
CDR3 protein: CASSLGDGFQETQYF
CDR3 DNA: TGTGCCAGCAGCTTAGGCGATGGGTTTCAAGAGACCCAGTACTTC

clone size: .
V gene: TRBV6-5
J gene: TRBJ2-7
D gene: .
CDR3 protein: CASSYYPSASYNEQYF
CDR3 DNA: TGTGCCAGCAGTTACTACCCTAGCGCCTCCTACAATGAGCAGTACTTC

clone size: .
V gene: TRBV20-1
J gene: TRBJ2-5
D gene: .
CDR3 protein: CSGAEGTADEQYF
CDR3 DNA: TGCAGTGGCGCGGAGGGTACGGCCGATGAGCAGTACTTC

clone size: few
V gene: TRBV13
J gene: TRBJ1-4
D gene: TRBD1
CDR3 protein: CASSLSWDSSNEKLFF
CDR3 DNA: TGTGCCAGCAGCTTAAGTTGGGACAGCTCCAATGAAAAACTGTTTTTT